Each of the 32 T cell receptor beta chains below was sequenced from the same sample in a study of blood T cell repertoires in COVID-19. The method was immunoSEQ multiplex PCR; TCRdb's version includes in-frame clones alone and lacks a portion of them. The data hold fewer than 300,000 clones, with approximately 90% observed a single time. The sample was peripheral blood. The receptors come from a woman aged 35 to 49 who had recovered from COVID-19.

The chain carries TRBV9 and TRBJ2-3; 9 bases fit TRBD1. With 4 bases clipped from V and 1 base from J, the junction kept 4 bases outside the gene matches. Germline V lookup: CDR1 SGDLS, CDR2 YYNGEE. This CDR3 region has 15 residues. CDR3 nucleotide sequence: TGTGCCAGCAGCCCTCGACAGGGGGGCACAGATACGCAGTATTTT. Translating gives CASSPRQGGTDTQYF.

The gene calls are TRBV5-1 and TRBJ2-6; 7 bases match TRBD2. Looked up from germline, CDR1 is SGHRS and CDR2 is YFSETQ. The V gene end was trimmed by 6 bases and the J gene end by 2 bases; junction bases not matched to a gene: 11. This CDR3 region has 17 residues. The DNA for the CDR3 is TGCGCCAGCACCCGGGCGGGGGACCTCCCTGGGGCCAACGTCCTGACTTTC. Residues: CASTRAGDLPGANVLTF.

The V call is TRBV6-5, the J call TRBJ1-2; 7 positions agree with TRBD1. This CDR3 spans 14 amino acids. Germline trimming cut 8 bases from V and 2 bases from J; bases unmatched to any gene: 8. Germline CDR1 reads MNHEY; CDR2 reads SVGAGI. CDR3 loop: CASGARGLNYGYTF. CDR3 DNA: TGTGCCAGCGGCGCGAGGGGGCTAAACTATGGCTACACCTTC.

The gene calls are TRBV4-3 and TRBJ2-7, with D perhaps TRBD2 (6 bases). V dropped 4 bases and J dropped 11 bases, with 21 bases sitting between them. Germline-derived CDR1 and CDR2 are LGHNA and YSLEER. The CDR3 runs to 14 residues. CDR3 bases: TGCGCCAGCAGCCTGCGACTAGTCGGCCCGGGGGAGTACGTC. It codes for CASSLRLVGPGEYV.

V is TRBV7-2 and J is TRBJ2-7; 7 bases fit TRBD1. Germline V gene data show CDR1 as SGHTA and CDR2 as FQGNSA. The CDR3 sequence is 13 residues long. The junction had 0 bases not matched to a gene; V was cut back by 0 bases and J by 4 bases. Here the CDR3 DNA reads TGTGCCAGCAGCTTAGCCAGGGGGTACGAGCAGTACTTC. Encoded protein: CASSLARGYEQYF.

The chain uses TRBV7-2 and TRBJ1-1, with D perhaps matching TRBD1 (5 bases). Germline V gives CDR1 SGHTA, CDR2 FQGNSA. CDR3 size: 13 residues. V lost 4 bases and J 1 base, leaving 7 bases between the germline ends. The CDR3 sequence: CASSSQGNTEAFF. The CDR3 coding sequence is TGTGCCAGCAGCTCCCAGGGGAACACTGAAGCTTTCTTT.

This clone occurred a few times. The chain uses TRBV19 and TRBJ2-2; 9 bases agree with TRBD2. Germline CDR1 and CDR2: LNHDA and SQIVND (reference sequence). V lost 4 bases to trimming and J lost 2 bases; unmatched junction nucleotides: 5. CDR3 size: 16 residues. The CDR3 sequence is CASSRETSGNTGELFF. CDR3 nucleotides: TGTGCCAGTAGTAGGGAGACTAGCGGAAACACCGGGGAGCTGTTTTTT.

This chain joins TRBV7-2 and TRBJ2-1; TRBD2 matches 7 bases. Trimming cost V 3 bases and J 10 bases; bases outside gene matches: 6. The germline V gene encodes CDR1 SGHTA and CDR2 FQGNSA. The CDR3 runs 13 residues. The CDR3 is CASSFPGGWEQFF. For the CDR3, the DNA is TGTGCCAGCAGCTTCCCCGGGGGGTGGGAGCAGTTCTTC.

The chain couples TRBV19 to TRBJ2-7, with 10 bases aligning to TRBD2. Trimming cost V 10 bases and J 3 bases; bases outside gene matches: 9. In germline, CDR1 is LNHDA, CDR2 SQIVND (reference sequence). CDR3 length equals 14 residues. The chain's CDR3 is CAIPAASGSYEQYV. The CDR3 DNA follows: TGTGCCATCCCGGCGGCTAGCGGGAGCTACGAGCAGTACGTC.

The chain links TRBV30 to TRBJ2-3; tentatively, D is TRBD1 (6 bases). The V end was cut by 0 bases, the J end by 4 bases, with 11 bases between. Germline values: CDR1 GTSNPN, CDR2 SVGIG (reference sequence). The CDR3 is 14 amino acids. CDR3 nucleotide sequence: TGTGCCTGGAGTGTCAAGGGGGAAGCAGATACGCAGTATTTT. It is translated as CAWSVKGEADTQYF.

The chain combines TRBV27 with TRBJ1-1; D not certain. This CDR3 comprises 14 residues. CDR1 is MNHEY, CDR2 SMNVEV, per germline (reference sequence). V was clipped by 1 base and J by 0 bases, with 6 bases between them. Here the CDR3 DNA reads TGTGCCAGCAGTTTATTGGCCCTGAACACTGAAGCTTTCTTT. It codes for CASSLLALNTEAFF.

This clone was seen just once. The genes are TRBV29-1 and TRBJ1-4, with D hard to call. This CDR3 region has 13 residues. The V gene's germline CDR1 is SQVTM and CDR2 ANQGSEA. Trimming stripped 6 bases from V and 3 bases from J, with 11 bases between. CDR3 sequence: CSVAGVANEKLFF. The CDR3, as DNA: TGCAGCGTGGCCGGGGTGGCTAATGAAAAACTGTTTTTT. The full variable domain, rest sourced from reference TRBV29-1 and TRBJ1-4, is SAVISQKPSRDICQRGTSLTIQCQVDSQVTMMFWYRQQPGQSLTLIATANQGSEATYESGFVIDKFPISRPNLTFSTLTVSNMSPEDSSIYLCSVAGVANEKLFFGSGTQLSVL.

The chain couples TRBV30 to TRBJ1-2, with TRBD1 matching over 8 bases. J gave up 2 bases and V 4 bases, and 9 bases lay outside the gene matches. This CDR3 comprises 15 residues. Germline V gene lookup returns CDR1 GTSNPN and CDR2 SVGIG (reference sequence). CDR3 protein: CAWTSRTGRNYGYTF. CDR3 in DNA: TGTGCCTGGACCAGTAGGACAGGGAGGAACTATGGCTACACCTTC.

This clone was recorded once. The chain is built from TRBV5-6 and TRBJ1-1; the D is unclear. The CDR3 contains 13 residues. CDR1 is SGHDT and CDR2 is YYEEEE in the germline V gene. Trimming pared 1 base from V and 11 bases from J, leaving 15 bases between. CDR3 sequence reads: CASSLRRSGWAFF. CDR3 coding DNA: TGTGCCAGCAGCTTGAGGCGGAGCGGGTGGGCTTTCTTT.

The V and J genes are TRBV4-2 and TRBJ2-2; TRBD2 matches at 7 bases. This CDR3 region has 18 residues. Trimming took 3 bases from V and 4 from J; bases not matched to a gene: 14. The germline gives CDR1 LGHNA, CDR2 YNFKEQ. Written as DNA, the CDR3 is TGTGCCAGCAGCCAGAACCCTACCGCGGGAGTGGGCACCGGGGAGCTGTTTTTT. As protein: CASSQNPTAGVGTGELFF.

This rearrangement joins TRBV6-5 to TRBJ2-1; a possible D gene is TRBD1 (5 bases). The V end was cut by 5 bases, the J end by 6 bases, with 14 bases between. CDR1 and CDR2 (germline): MNHEY, SVGAGI. The CDR3 spans 14 residues. This CDR3 reads CASSRGGARNEQFF. The DNA of the CDR3 is TGTGCCAGCAGTCGAGGTGGGGCCCGCAATGAGCAGTTCTTC.

J is TRBJ2-3 and V is TRBV28; 11 bases are a match to TRBD2. The germline V gene encodes CDR1 MDHEN and CDR2 SYDVKM. This CDR3 region has 13 residues. V shed 11 bases, J shed 6 bases, and the junction held 7 bases outside the gene matches. CDR3 DNA sequence: TGTGCCTTGACTAGCGGGATGGGGGATACGCAGTATTTT. Its protein is CALTSGMGDTQYF. The full variable domain, completed using reference TRBV28 and TRBJ2-3, is DVKVTQSSRYLVKRTGEKVFLECVQDMDHENMFWYRQDPGLGLRLIYFSYDVKMKEKGDIPEGYSVSREKKERFSLILESASTNQTSMYLCALTSGMGDTQYFGPGTRLTVL.

This clone came up once. This chain links TRBV11-3 with TRBJ2-3; D is possibly TRBD1 (5 bases). Germline loops: CDR1 SGHNT, CDR2 YENEEA. V dropped 2 bases and J dropped 5 bases, with 14 bases sitting between them. This CDR3 has 15 residues. CDR3 amino acids: CASSLWGSLGDTQYF. The CDR3 coding sequence is TGTGCCAGCAGCTTATGGGGCTCCCTAGGAGATACGCAGTATTTT. The full variable domain, in which reference TRBV11-3 and TRBJ2-3 provide the parts outside the CDR3, is EAGVVQSPRYKIIEKKQPVAFWCNPISGHNTLYWYLQNLGQGPELLIRYENEEAVDDSQLPKDRFSAERLKGVDSTLKIQPAELGDSAVYLCASSLWGSLGDTQYFGPGTRLTVL.

This chain uses TRBV2 with TRBJ2-1; 9 nucleotides line up with TRBD2. Trimming removed 6 bases from V and 1 base from J; junction bases left unmatched: 1. The CDR3 sequence is 14 residues long. Germline V CDR1 and CDR2: SNHLY, FYNNEI. The CDR3 DNA is TGTGCCAGCAGGCGGGAGGGGTCCTACAATGAGCAGTTCTTC. Translation gives CASRREGSYNEQFF.

V and J are TRBV6-4 and TRBJ2-6; TRBD2 matches at 11 bases. Germline trimming cut 7 bases from V and 0 bases from J; bases unmatched to any gene: 2. This CDR3 has 16 residues. Germline V gene sequence: CDR1 MRHNA, CDR2 SNTAGT. CDR3 residues: CASKTSGISGANVLTF. For the CDR3, the DNA is TGTGCCAGCAAGACTAGCGGGATCTCTGGGGCCAACGTCCTGACTTTC.

The rearrangement joins TRBV7-8 to TRBJ2-7; TRBD2 aligns across 14 bases. Germline CDR1 and CDR2: SGHVS and FQNEAQ. This CDR3 is built from 14 residues. The V gene end was trimmed by 5 bases and the J gene end by 8 bases; junction bases not matched to a gene: 5. The CDR3 protein is CASSPRTSGRKQYF. CDR3 DNA: TGTGCCAGCAGCCCAAGGACTAGCGGGAGGAAGCAGTACTTC.

The chain has TRBV7-9 and TRBJ2-7; TRBD1 matches at 8 bases. The CDR3 length is 15 residues. CDR1 is SEHNR, CDR2 FQNEAQ, per germline (reference sequence). Trimming at V came to 3 bases and at J to 6 bases, leaving 10 bases not matched to a gene. CDR3 in DNA: TGTGCCAGCAGCTTTGGGGGCAGGGGGCAGGCCGAGCAGTACTTC. Translation: CASSFGGRGQAEQYF. Together with reference TRBV7-9 and TRBJ2-7, the CDR3 gives the full variable domain: DTGVSQNPRHKITKRGQNVTFRCDPISEHNRLYWYRQTLGQGPEFLTYFQNEAQLEKSRLLSDRFSAERPKGSFSTLEIQRTEQGDSAMYLCASSFGGRGQAEQYFGPGTRLTVT.

The chain is built from TRBV9 and TRBJ1-1; D not resolved. The V and J ends lost 4 bases and 6 bases respectively, with 16 bases between them. The V gene's germline CDR1 is SGDLS and CDR2 YYNGEE. The CDR3 consists of 14 residues. Here the CDR3 reads CASSPLPGWAEAFF. In nucleotides, the CDR3 is TGTGCCAGCAGCCCCCTCCCGGGGTGGGCTGAAGCTTTCTTT.

The chain joins TRBV11-3 to TRBJ2-3; 10 positions agree with TRBD2. V shed 2 bases and J 8 bases; nucleotides not matched to a gene: 19. Germline CDR1 reads SGHNT; CDR2 reads YENEEA. CDR3 length: 19 residues. The CDR3 DNA follows: TGTGCCAGCAGCTTATCTGGGAACACTAGCGGGAAGGGATATGTTACGCAGTATTTT. This codes for CASSLSGNTSGKGYVTQYF.

The CDR3 protein is CASMAGAFGEQFF. CDR3 DNA sequence: TGTGCCAGCATGGCGGGGGCCTTTGGGGAGCAGTTCTTC. The chain carries TRBV12-3 or TRBV12-4 and TRBJ2-1; D perhaps matches TRBD2 (7 bases). This CDR3 spans 13 amino acids. Trimming stripped 7 bases from V and 10 bases from J, with 17 bases between.

The V gene is TRBV2, the J gene TRBJ2-7; D is unclear. V lost 2 bases and J 4 bases, leaving 3 bases between the germline ends. Germline V gene sequence: CDR1 SNHLY, CDR2 FYNNEI. The CDR3 totals 11 residues. In nucleotides, the CDR3 is TGTGCCAGCAGTGAACTGTACGAGCAGTACTTC. It encodes CASSELYEQYF.

This clone was seen only once. This specimen includes other DNA sequences encoding the same CDR3. The chain couples TRBV30 to TRBJ1-2; D is perhaps TRBD1 (6 bases). V lost 1 base and J 5 bases, leaving 11 bases between the germline ends. Germline loops: CDR1 GTSNPN, CDR2 SVGIG (reference sequence). The length of the CDR3 is 13 residues. The CDR3 is CAWSGGGPYGYTF. The CDR3 DNA follows: TGTGCCTGGAGTGGGGGGGGGCCGTATGGCTACACCTTC.

This sequence joins TRBV2 and TRBJ1-2; D gene unclear. Germline assignment: CDR1 SNHLY and CDR2 FYNNEI. The V end was cut by 2 bases, the J end by 4 bases, with 5 bases between. The CDR3 spans 12 residues. The chain's CDR3 is CASSESGYGYTF. CDR3 DNA sequence: TGTGCCAGCAGTGAAAGCGGCTATGGCTACACCTTC.

The chain combines TRBV2 with TRBJ2-1; TRBD2 matches at 9 bases. Germline values: CDR1 SNHLY, CDR2 FYNNEI. The CDR3 contains 14 residues. J was trimmed by 2 bases and V by 6 bases; bases with no gene match: 2. The CDR3 region is CASSRTSAYNEQFF. The DNA for the CDR3 is TGTGCCAGCAGCCGGACTAGCGCCTACAATGAGCAGTTCTTC.

The sample holds one count of this clone. This chain connects TRBV7-2 to TRBJ2-1, with unresolved D. Germline assignment: CDR1 SGHTA and CDR2 FQGNSA. The germline V and J ends were trimmed by 10 bases and 9 bases, with 22 bases remaining between them. The CDR3 is 14 residues long. The CDR3 is CATRPGLPPGEQFF. The DNA for the CDR3 is TGTGCCACCCGGCCGGGTCTCCCTCCGGGTGAGCAGTTCTTC.

The chain is built from TRBV14 and TRBJ2-7; possible D gene TRBD1, 6 bases. This CDR3 is built from 14 residues. Trimming cost V 1 base and J 2 bases, with 9 bases left between them. The germline V gene encodes CDR1 SGHDN and CDR2 FVKESK. The CDR3 region is CASSQADRPYEQYV. In nucleotides, the CDR3 is TGTGCCAGCAGCCAAGCGGACAGACCCTACGAGCAGTACGTC.

The chain employs TRBV28 and TRBJ2-1, with a possible D match to TRBD2 (6 bases). V gave up 8 bases and J gave up 5 bases, with 16 bases separating them. CDR1 is MDHEN and CDR2 is SYDVKM in the germline V gene. CDR3 length: 14 amino acids. CDR3 nucleotide sequence: TGTGCCAGCGCCCGGAGGGCCCCCGACAATGAGCAGTTCTTC. Amino acid sequence: CASARRAPDNEQFF.